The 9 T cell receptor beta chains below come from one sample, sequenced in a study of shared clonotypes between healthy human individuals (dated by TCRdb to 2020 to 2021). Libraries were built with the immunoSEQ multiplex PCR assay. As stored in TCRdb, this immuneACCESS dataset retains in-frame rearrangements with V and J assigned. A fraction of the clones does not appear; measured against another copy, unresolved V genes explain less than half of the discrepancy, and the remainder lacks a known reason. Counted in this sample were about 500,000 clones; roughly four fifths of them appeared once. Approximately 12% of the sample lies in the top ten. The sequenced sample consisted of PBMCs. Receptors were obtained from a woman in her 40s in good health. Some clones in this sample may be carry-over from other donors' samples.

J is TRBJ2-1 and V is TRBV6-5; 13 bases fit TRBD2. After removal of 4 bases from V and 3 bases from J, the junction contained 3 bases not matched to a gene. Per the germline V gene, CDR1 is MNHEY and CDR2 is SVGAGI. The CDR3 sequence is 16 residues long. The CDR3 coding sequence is TGTGCCAGCAGTTCTTGGACTAGCGGGAGCTACAATGAGCAGTTCTTC. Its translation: CASSSWTSGSYNEQFF.

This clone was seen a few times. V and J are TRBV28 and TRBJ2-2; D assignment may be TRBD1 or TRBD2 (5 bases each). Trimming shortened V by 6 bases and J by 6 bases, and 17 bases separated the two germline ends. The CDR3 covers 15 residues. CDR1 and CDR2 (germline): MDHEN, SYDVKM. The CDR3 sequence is CASRPEGRRAGELFF. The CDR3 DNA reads TGTGCCAGCAGGCCTGAGGGGCGCAGAGCCGGGGAGCTGTTTTTT.

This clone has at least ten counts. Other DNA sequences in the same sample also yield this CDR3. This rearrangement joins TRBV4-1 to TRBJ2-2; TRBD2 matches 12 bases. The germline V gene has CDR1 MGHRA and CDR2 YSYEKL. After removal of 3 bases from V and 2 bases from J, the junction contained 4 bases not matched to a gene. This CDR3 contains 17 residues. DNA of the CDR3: TGCGCCAGCAGCCAGACTAGCGGGAGAGGTAACACCGGGGAGCTGTTTTTT. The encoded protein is CASSQTSGRGNTGELFF.

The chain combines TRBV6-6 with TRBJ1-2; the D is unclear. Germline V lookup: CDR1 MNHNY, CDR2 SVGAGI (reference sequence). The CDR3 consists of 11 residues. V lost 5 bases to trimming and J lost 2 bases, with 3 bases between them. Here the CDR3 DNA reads TGTGCCAGCAGTCCCAACTATGGCTACACCTTC. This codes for CASSPNYGYTF.

Here the CDR3 DNA reads TGTGCCAGCAGTTTATCGAGAGGGGTCGGGATGAACACTGAAGCTTTCTTT. It codes for CASSLSRGVGMNTEAFF. This rearrangement joins TRBV27 to TRBJ1-1; D possibly corresponds to TRBD1 (5 bases). V was cut by 0 bases and J by 0 bases, with 14 bases left in between. Germline values: CDR1 MNHEY, CDR2 SMNVEV (reference sequence). This CDR3 has 17 residues.

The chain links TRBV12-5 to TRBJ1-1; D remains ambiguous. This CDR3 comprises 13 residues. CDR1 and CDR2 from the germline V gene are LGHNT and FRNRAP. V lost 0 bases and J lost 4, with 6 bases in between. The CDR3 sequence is CASGLVRCTEAFF. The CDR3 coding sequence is TGTGCTAGTGGTTTGGTACGGTGCACTGAAGCTTTCTTT. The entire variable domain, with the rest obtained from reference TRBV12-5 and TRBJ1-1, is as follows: DARVTQTPRHKVTEMGQEVTMRCQPILGHNTVFWYRQTMMQGLELLAYFRNRAPLDDSGMPKDRFSAEMPDATLATLKIQPSEPRDSAVYFCASGLVRCTEAFFGQGTRLTVV.

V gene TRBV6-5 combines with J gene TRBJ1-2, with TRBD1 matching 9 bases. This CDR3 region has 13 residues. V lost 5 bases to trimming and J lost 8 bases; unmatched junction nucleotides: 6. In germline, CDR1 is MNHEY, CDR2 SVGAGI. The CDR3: CASSPPGTGGYTF. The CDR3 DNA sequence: TGTGCCAGCAGTCCTCCCGGGACAGGGGGCTACACCTTC.

The CDR3 is CASSGLAGRGEFF. The CDR3 DNA is TGTGCCAGCTCGGGACTAGCGGGGAGGGGGGAGTTCTTC. The V gene is TRBV6-1, the J gene TRBJ2-1; 13 bases align to TRBD2. CDR1 MNHNS and CDR2 SASEGT come from the germline V gene. This CDR3 is 13 amino acids long. With 8 bases clipped from V and 14 bases from J, the junction kept 9 bases outside the gene matches.

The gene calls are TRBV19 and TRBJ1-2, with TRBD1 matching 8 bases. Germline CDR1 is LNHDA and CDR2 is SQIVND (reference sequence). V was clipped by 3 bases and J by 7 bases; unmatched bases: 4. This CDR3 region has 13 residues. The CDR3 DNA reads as TGTGCCAGTAGTATGAGGGACAGGTCTGGCTACACCTTC. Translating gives CASSMRDRSGYTF.